Listed below are T cell receptor beta chains from one sample, sequenced in a study of blood T cell repertoires in COVID-19. TCRdb's table, derived via immunoSEQ multiplex PCR, lists solely in-frame clones and lacks some. The table has 250,000 or so clones, roughly 90% seen once. The sequenced sample was peripheral blood. All receptors derive from a woman in her 30s with active or convalescent COVID-19. The CDR3 runs from the conserved cysteine through the conserved F or W. D genes are given only for firm matches. Rows may omit the clone size; those that give it use once, few, many or a size class.

>TRBJ1-1|14|.|.|TRBV6-1
TGTGCCAGCAGTGAACAGGGAGGGAACACTGAAGCTTTCTTT
CASSEQGGNTEAFF
>TRBJ1-4|15|.|.|TRBV30
TGTGCCTGGGCGACGCTACAGGGAACTAATGAAAAACTGTTTTTT
CAWATLQGTNEKLFF
>TRBJ2-5|14|.|.|TRBV11-2
TGTGCCAGCAACCTGATAGGGGGATTGGAGACCCAGTACTTC
CASNLIGGLETQYF
>TRBJ2-5|15|TRBD1|.|TRBV4-3
TGCGCCAGCAGCCAAGGCTTTACAGGGGTCGAGACCCAGTACTTC
CASSQGFTGVETQYF
>TRBJ2-3|16|TRBD2|.|TRBV13
TGTGCCAGCAGCTCTAGCGGTCGTAAATTAGGGGATACGCAGTATTTT
CASSSSGRKLGDTQYF
>TRBJ1-2|15|TRBD1|.|TRBV7-2
TGTGCCAGCAGCTTAATTGGGGGACAGGGTCATGGCTACACCTTC
CASSLIGGQGHGYTF
>TRBJ2-3|14|.|.|TRBV5-1
TGCGCCAGCAGCTCCGGAGGTATACCAGATACGCAGTATTTT
CASSSGGIPDTQYF
>TRBJ1-2|13|.|.|TRBV6-5
TGTGCCAGCAGTTACTCTGGACTACAGGGCTACACCTTC
CASSYSGLQGYTF
>TRBJ2-5|15|TRBD1|.|TRBV24-1
TGTGCCACCAGTGACCGGAGGACAGGCCAAGAGACCCAGTACTTC
CATSDRRTGQETQYF
>TRBJ1-1|14|TRBD1|.|TRBV6-1
TGTGCCAGCAGCCGACAGGGTGCAGGGGGTGAAGCTTTCTTT
CASSRQGAGGEAFF
>TRBJ2-5|13|.|many|TRBV4-1
TGCGCCAGCAGCCAAGAATTTGAGGAGACCCAGTACTTC
CASSQEFEETQYF
>TRBJ2-3|14|.|.|TRBV6-4
TGTGCCAGCAGTGAGGGTAGCCCAGCAGATACGCAGTATTTT
CASSEGSPADTQYF
>TRBJ1-3|15|.|.|TRBV7-2
TGTGCCAGCAGCTTAACCGACAACTCTGGAAACACCATATATTTT
CASSLTDNSGNTIYF
>TRBJ2-7|15|TRBD1|once|TRBV6-2/TRBV6-3
TGTGCCAGCAGTTACTCGCGGGACAGGGTTGAGCTCAGGGACTTC
CASSYSRDRVELRDF
>TRBJ2-1|14|TRBD1|.|TRBV6-5
TGTGCCAGCACCCCATACAGGGGCTACAATGAGCAGTTCTTC
CASTPYRGYNEQFF